This T cell receptor beta chain was sequenced in a study of T cell responses to AZD1222 COVID-19 vaccine. Produced via immunoSEQ multiplex PCR; TCRdb's table is partial and in-frame only. The table has over 110,000 clones, roughly 91% seen once. V lost 4 bases to trimming and J lost 2 bases, with 11 bases between them. From germline, CDR1 is SGHKS and CDR2 YYEKEE (reference sequence). The CDR3 is made up of 14 amino acids. The receptor was derived from an adult in good health. The sample was peripheral blood, taken on day 0 of AZD1222 vaccination. The chain has TRBV5-5 and TRBJ2-3; a possible D gene is TRBD1 (5 bases). Written as DNA, the CDR3 is TGTGCCAGCAGCAGACCCAGGGACACAGATACGCAGTATTTT. It encodes CASSRPRDTDTQYF.